Listed below are T cell receptor beta chains from one sample, sequenced in a study of cytomegalovirus exposure and HLA in healthy donors. Sequenced by immunoSEQ multiplex PCR; TCRdb stores in-frame clones only, minus some. Of 120,000 or so clones listed, roughly 80% were seen once; the top ten hold 6.3%. The sample consisted of PBMCs. These receptors originate from a woman in her 40s in good health and CMV-seronegative. The CDR3 runs from the conserved cysteine through the conserved F or W. The D gene is left open where the match is weak. Clone size is given for some rows only: seen once, a few or many times, or a class if the clone is expanded.

>.|TRBV7-9|TRBD1|TRBJ2-7
CASSSGQGASF
TGTGCCAGCAGCTCTGGACAGGGGGCTTCCTTC
>few|TRBV6-1|TRBD1|TRBJ1-3
CASSDPGTDRNTIYF
TGTGCCAGCAGTGATCCCGGGACAGATAGAAACACCATATATTTT
>.|TRBV7-2|TRBD2|TRBJ2-3
CASSLRVAGVADTQYF
TGTGCCAGCAGCCTTCGGGTAGCGGGAGTTGCAGATACGCAGTATTTT
>.|TRBV5-6|.|TRBJ1-2
CASTIRGYGYTF
TGTGCCAGCACCATACGGGGCTATGGCTACACCTTC
>.|TRBV27|TRBD2|TRBJ2-2
CASSQTLLAIGGELFF
TGTGCCAGCAGTCAAACCCTACTAGCGATCGGCGGGGAGCTGTTTTTT
>.|TRBV27|TRBD2|TRBJ2-7
CASSFSSGSYEQYF
TGTGCCAGCAGTTTCTCTAGCGGGTCTTACGAGCAGTACTTC
>.|TRBV4-2|.|TRBJ2-5
CASSGGETQYF
TGTGCCAGCAGCGGAGGGGAGACCCAGTACTTC
>.|TRBV7-2|TRBD1|TRBJ1-1
CASSLAGGTGYTEAFF
TGTGCCAGCAGCTTAGCGGGAGGGACAGGTTACACTGAAGCTTTCTTT
>.|TRBV7-2|TRBD1|TRBJ1-1
CASSPQTGPYTEAFF
TGTGCCAGCAGCCCTCAGACAGGGCCATACACTGAAGCTTTCTTT
>.|TRBV28|TRBD1|TRBJ2-3
CAGARGGADTQYF
TGTGCCGGAGCCCGAGGGGGCGCGGATACGCAGTATTTT
>.|TRBV11-3|TRBD2|TRBJ2-1
CASSPGGSGPYNEQFF
TGTGCCAGCAGCCCCGGGGGGAGTGGTCCGTACAATGAGCAGTTCTTC
>.|TRBV19|.|TRBJ2-6
CASSILGTGANGLTF
TGTGCCAGTAGTATTTTGGGAACTGGGGCCAACGGCCTGACTTTC
>.|TRBV28|TRBD2|TRBJ2-1
CASSLPGLAVHEQFF
TGTGCCAGCAGTTTGCCGGGACTAGCGGTCCATGAGCAGTTCTTC